This T cell receptor beta chain derives from a study of blood T cell repertoires in COVID-19. Across the whole study: The origin of the acute and convalescent COVID-19 samples was the United States, Italy and Spain.

This CDR3 has 15 residues. The germline V gene encodes CDR1 SGHRS and CDR2 YFSETQ. V was trimmed by 4 bases and J by 3 bases, leaving 17 bases between them. This table comes from immunoSEQ multiplex PCR, and its TCRdb copy is limited to in-frame clones, with some not included. The table includes more than 95,000 clones, under 85% detected once. The J gene is TRBJ2-7, the V gene TRBV5-1; D call uncertain. The sequence came from a man between 60 and 75 years old with acute or convalescent COVID-19. The source material was peripheral blood. DNA of the CDR3: TGCGCCAGCAGCCGCCCTGAACCTTCAGGCTACGAGCAGTACTTC. Translating it yields CASSRPEPSGYEQYF.